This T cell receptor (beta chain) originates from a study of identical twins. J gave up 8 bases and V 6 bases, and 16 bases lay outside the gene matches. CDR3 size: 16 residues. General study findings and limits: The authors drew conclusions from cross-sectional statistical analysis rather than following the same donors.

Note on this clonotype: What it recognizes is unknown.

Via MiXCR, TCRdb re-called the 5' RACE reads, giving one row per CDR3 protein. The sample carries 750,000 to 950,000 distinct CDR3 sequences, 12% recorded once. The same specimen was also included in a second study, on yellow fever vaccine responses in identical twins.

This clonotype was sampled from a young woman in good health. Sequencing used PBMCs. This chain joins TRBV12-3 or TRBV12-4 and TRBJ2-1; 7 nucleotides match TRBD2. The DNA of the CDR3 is TGTGCCAGCAGGGGCACTCTAGCGGAGAAGGTCCATGAGCAGTTCTTC. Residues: CASRGTLAEKVHEQFF.